A single T cell receptor beta chain is shown here with its context. Its antigen is still unknown. The J segment lost 2 bases and the V segment lost 5 bases, leaving 8 bases of the junction unmatched. The germline V gene has CDR1 SEHNR and CDR2 FQNEAQ (reference sequence). CDR3 length: 17 residues. Treatment defined: 19 received Ad26.COV2.S at low or high dose, single or two shots; about 5 received placebo; per-sample allocation not given. Following the first vaccine or placebo injection, samples were taken on day 63. Ad26.COV2.S expressed prefusion-stabilized spike from the original Wuhan strain. The sample belongs to a study of Ad26.COV2.S vaccination and SARS-CoV-2 variants. Repertoires were generated with immunoSEQ multiplex PCR, while TCRdb's copy carries only in-frame clones and drops some. The sample comprises roughly 300,000 clones, around nine tenths of which are singletons, and approximately 11% rests with the top ten.

Study-level findings and limits: Reports say spike-specific CD8+ and CD4+ T cell responses covered substantial breadth after vaccination. Compared with placebo recipients, vaccine recipients had higher spike-specific TCR breadth.

The specimen was peripheral blood, collected in a trial of Ad26.COV2.S vaccine versus placebo. The receptor's source is a person between 18 and 59 years old who received the Ad26.COV2.S COVID-19 vaccine or a placebo. The chain combines TRBV7-9 with TRBJ2-3; the match to TRBD2 covers 12 bases. The CDR3 spells CASSKSSGGVVTDTQYF. The DNA of the CDR3 is TGTGCCAGCAGCAAATCTAGCGGGGGGGTAGTCACAGATACGCAGTATTTT.